In this sample, the clone carrying this T cell receptor beta chain turned up a few times. The antigen is undetermined. Described time point: patch test 3, about 24 weeks after DPC sensitization. Treatment in this sample: therapeutic diphenylcyclopropenone sensitization with weekly scalp DPC. This sample is part of a study of human T cells and chemical hapten exposure. For the study at large: Read at 6 days, the patch tests placed 0.01% DPC on the upper back. Small pooled library volume differences mainly caused per-sample TCR yield variation.

Each CDR3 protein is one row after TCRdb ran MiXCR on the RACE reads. The sample includes 50,000 or so distinct CDR3 sequences, 9.9% seen only once; the top ten take roughly 15%. The germline V gene encodes CDR1 LNHDA and CDR2 SQIVND (reference sequence). V lost 6 bases to trimming and J lost 0 bases; unmatched junction nucleotides: 5. This CDR3 region has 15 residues. Study findings and constraints: Clustering by CDR3 similarity yielded significantly more large clusters from expanded TCRs than controls. Having alopecia, donors may respond immunologically unlike healthy people.

This TCR derives from a woman in her thirties or forties with alopecia areata. Some clones in this sample may be carry-over from other donors' samples. The sample here was whole blood, taken in connection with sensitization to the hapten diphenylcyclopropenone (DPC). J is TRBJ1-1 and V is TRBV19; 9 bases align to TRBD1. The CDR3 sequence: CASRETGGMNTEAFF. DNA of the CDR3: TGTGCCAGTAGGGAGACAGGGGGAATGAACACTGAAGCTTTCTTT.